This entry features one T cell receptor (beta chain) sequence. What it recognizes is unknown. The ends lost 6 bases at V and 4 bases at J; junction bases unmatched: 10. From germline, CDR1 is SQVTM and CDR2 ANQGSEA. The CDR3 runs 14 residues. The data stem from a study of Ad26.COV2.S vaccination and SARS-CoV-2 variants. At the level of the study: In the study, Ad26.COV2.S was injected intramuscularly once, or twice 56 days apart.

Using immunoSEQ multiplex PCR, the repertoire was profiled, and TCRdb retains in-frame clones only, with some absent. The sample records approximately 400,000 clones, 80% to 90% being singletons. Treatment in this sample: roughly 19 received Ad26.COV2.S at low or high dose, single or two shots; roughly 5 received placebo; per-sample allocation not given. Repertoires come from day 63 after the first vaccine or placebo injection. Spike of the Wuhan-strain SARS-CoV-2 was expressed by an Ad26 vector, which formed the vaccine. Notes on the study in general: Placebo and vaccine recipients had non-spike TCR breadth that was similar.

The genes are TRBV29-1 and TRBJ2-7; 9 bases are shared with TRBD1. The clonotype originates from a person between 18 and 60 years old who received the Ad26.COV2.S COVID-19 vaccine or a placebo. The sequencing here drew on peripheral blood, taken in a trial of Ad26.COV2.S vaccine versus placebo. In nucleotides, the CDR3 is TGCAGCGTCCGTCCCGGGACAGGGAGGTACGAGCAGTACTTC. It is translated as CSVRPGTGRYEQYF.